The TCR beta chain described here comes from a study of beta chain features in type 1 diabetes. As for the study in general: Examination covered roughly 100,000,000 sorted cells spanning all samples. Study-wide findings and caveats: Moderate but significant shortening of TCRB CDR3s was recorded in all four CD4+ subsets from Type 1 diabetes patients.

Germline CDR1 MDHEN, CDR2 SYDVKM. Trimming stripped 6 bases from V and 1 base from J, with 8 bases between. The CDR3 covers 13 residues. Researchers reported sorting CD4+ naive, central memory, regulatory and stem cell-like memory cells via CD45RO/CCR7/CD25/CD127/CD95/CD27. Sequenced material consisted of expressed TCRB transcripts (all of the isolated RNA was reverse transcribed). Measured with immunoSEQ multiplex PCR; TCRdb has only the in-frame clones, and not every one. The sample has 200,000 to 300,000 clones; approximately 20% are singletons. Notes on this clone: Its target is unknown.

The receptor's source is a woman aged 40 to 55 with type 1 diabetes. This chain connects TRBV28 to TRBJ2-3, with D possibly matching TRBD1 (6 bases). The sample consisted of naive CD4+ T cells from blood. CDR3 coding DNA: TGTGCCAGCAGGAGACAGGGCACAGATACGCAGTATTTT. Translation: CASRRQGTDTQYF.